This TCR beta chain was captured in a study of Graves' ophthalmopathy and Graves' hyperthyroidism. Study-level findings and limits: The model forecast ophthalmopathy progression, reaching 60% to 71% sensitivity and roughly 72% specificity.

The CDR3 totals 16 residues. Germline CDR1 is LGHNA and CDR2 is YNFKEQ. Trimming removed 2 bases from V and 1 base from J, with 13 bases in between. From RNA, the CDR3 regions of TCR beta chains were amplified and sequenced. Amplification began with first-round RT-PCR using HTBI primers, then second-round multiplex PCR was performed. TCRdb used MiXCR to reprocess the multiplex PCR reads, holding one entry per CDR3 protein. The sample consists of fewer than 250,000 distinct CDR3 sequences, just under 30% of them appearing once. As regards this clonotype: The antigen is undetermined.

A volume of approximately 10 ml of fresh peripheral blood supplied the PBMCs. V is TRBV4-2 and J is TRBJ2-3; D is unclear. The TCR sequence derives from a man between 50 and 59 years old with Graves' ophthalmopathy. Sequencing was carried out using peripheral blood. The CDR3, as DNA: TGTGCCAGCAGCCAAAGGGCTGATTTTCGCACAGATACGCAGTATTTT. It translates to CASSQRADFRTDTQYF.